This TCR beta chain was observed in a study of Graves' ophthalmopathy and Graves' hyperthyroidism. Scientists amplified the TCR beta CDR3 regions from RNA transcripts. RT-PCR in the first round used HTBI primers; a second-round multiplex PCR followed. TCRdb itself ran the multiplex PCR reads through MiXCR, one entry per CDR3 protein. The table records 600,000 to 950,000 distinct CDR3 sequences, roughly two fifths of them present only once. The sequenced sample was peripheral blood. This receptor was taken from an adult man with Graves' ophthalmopathy.

The CDR3 loop is CATSTGTQTKNIQYF. As DNA, the CDR3 is TGTGCCACCAGCACAGGGACACAAACCAAAAACATTCAGTACTTC. J is TRBJ2-4 and V is TRBV15; tentative D call: TRBD1 (6 bases). Between the trimmed V and J ends, which lost 4 bases and 2 bases, there was a span of 12 bases. The CDR3 consists of 15 residues. In germline, CDR1 is LNHNV, CDR2 YYDKDF (reference sequence).